The present T cell receptor beta chain was sequenced within a study of CD8 T cells in ankylosing spondylitis. Study-wide results and limits: From matched ankylosing spondylitis synovial fluid, disease-linked clones were reportedly recovered at significantly enriched levels.

One entry per CDR3 protein results from TCRdb running MiXCR on the 5' RACE reads. Of over 150,000 distinct CDR3 sequences listed, roughly 18% were seen once; the top ten hold around 4.7%. The CDR3 sequence is 13 residues long. Germline V lookup: CDR1 MNHEY, CDR2 SMNVEV (reference sequence). V was pared by 0 bases and J by 11 bases, with 10 bases between. Judged by abundance, this clonotype is medium-sized. The antigen is undetermined. The sequenced material came from blood, either unsorted or a sorted T cell fraction (not recorded which). This sequence was found in a male donor aged 5-29 years with ankylosing spondylitis or in good health (not recorded which). This sequence joins TRBV27 and TRBJ2-2, with D tentatively TRBD1 (6 bases). CDR3 amino acids: CASSLSTGTELFF. The CDR3 DNA follows: TGTGCCAGCAGTTTATCGACCGGGACAGAGCTGTTTTTT.